This T cell receptor (beta chain) derives from a study of patients and donors after allogeneic stem cell transplantation. From germline, CDR1 is SGHRS and CDR2 YFSETQ. The CDR3 is 15 amino acids. V dropped 0 bases and J dropped 4 bases, with 14 bases sitting between them. TCRdb re-called the RT-PCR reads through MiXCR, storing one row per CDR3 protein. Here the sample spans over 400,000 distinct CDR3 sequences, 16% being singletons. The TCR comes from a human donor who was either an allogeneic HSCT recipient or a stem cell or donor lymphocyte infusion donor (not recorded which). It is not recorded whose cells these are; they may come from a transplant donor. The V call is TRBV5-1, the J call TRBJ2-7; D gene uncertain. Sequenced sample: blood, either unsorted or a sorted T cell fraction (not recorded which). The CDR3 sequence: CASSLDVGRLYEQYF. Written as DNA, the CDR3 is TGCGCCAGCAGCTTGGACGTCGGTCGGTTGTACGAGCAGTACTTC.